What follows is one T cell receptor beta chain and its context. This record belongs to a study of T cells after yellow fever vaccination. Study overall: Low-cell-number fractions were prepared with SMART-Seq v4 Ultra Low Input.

V was cut by 5 bases and J by 5 bases, with 18 bases left in between. Germline lookup yields CDR1 DFQATT and CDR2 SNEGSKA (reference sequence). The CDR3 extends over 14 amino acids. Making TCR cDNA involved 5'RACE template switching, which added UMIs and a universal primer site. Using its own MiXCR run on the 5' RACE reads, TCRdb lists one record per CDR3 protein. The sample yields about 260,000 distinct CDR3 sequences, 5.2% seen once. The chain carries TRBV20-1 and TRBJ2-5; D remains ambiguous. The sequencing used CD4+ T cells sorted from PBMCs, collected on the day of the yellow fever booster vaccination. The TCR comes from a young man who received the YFV17D yellow fever vaccine. CDR3 loop: CSALARDTAETQYF. CDR3 nucleotide sequence: TGCAGTGCTCTTGCTAGGGATACCGCCGAGACCCAGTACTTC.